The 18 T cell receptor beta chains presented below share a single source sample, sequenced in a study of cytomegalovirus exposure and HLA in healthy donors. Repertoires were generated with immunoSEQ multiplex PCR, while TCRdb's copy carries only in-frame clones and drops some. The repertoire consists of around 160,000 clones, with 80% to 85% occurring once and the leading ten covering roughly 10%. The sequencing input was PBMCs. These receptors all stem from a man aged 30-40 years in good health and CMV-seropositive.

This chain uses TRBV2 with TRBJ2-7; tentatively, D is TRBD1 (5 bases). V was shortened by 4 bases and J by 5 bases, with 21 bases between the two germline ends. This CDR3 is built from 16 residues. Germline V lookup: CDR1 SNHLY, CDR2 FYNNEI. CDR3 sequence: CASSVGVTLRLNEQYF. In nucleotides, the CDR3 is TGTGCCAGCAGTGTAGGGGTCACTCTACGGTTGAACGAGCAGTACTTC.

CDR3 residues: CSVAGTSGSTDTQYF. CDR3 coding DNA: TGCAGCGTTGCTGGGACTAGCGGGAGCACAGATACGCAGTATTTT. The chain employs TRBV29-1 and TRBJ2-3; 12 nucleotides match TRBD2. The ends lost 4 bases at V and 0 bases at J; junction bases unmatched: 2. This CDR3 contains 15 residues. The germline CDR1 and CDR2 sequences are SQVTM and ANQGSEA.

The chain employs TRBV5-1 and TRBJ2-1; 9 bases align to TRBD2. The length of the CDR3 is 16 residues. The germline V gene has CDR1 SGHRS and CDR2 YFSETQ. Trimming removed 5 bases from V and 0 bases from J; junction bases left unmatched: 6. CDR3 sequence (DNA): TGCGCCAGCAGTCTTAGCGGGGGTGGCTCCTACAATGAGCAGTTCTTC. Its translation is CASSLSGGGSYNEQFF.

J is TRBJ2-3 and V is TRBV11-1; weak D call: TRBD1 (5 bases). This CDR3 contains 16 residues. CDR1 is SGHAT and CDR2 is FQDESV in the germline V gene (reference sequence). V dropped 2 bases and J dropped 2 bases, with 14 bases sitting between them. This chain's CDR3 is CASSLSRTGPTDTQYF. The CDR3 DNA reads TGTGCCAGCAGCTTATCGCGAACAGGTCCCACAGATACGCAGTATTTT.

The V gene is TRBV7-2, the J gene TRBJ2-7; a possible D gene is TRBD1 (6 bases). Germline V gene data show CDR1 as SGHTA and CDR2 as FQGNSA. The V end lost 2 bases, the J end lost 0 bases, and 11 bases lay between the germline ends. The CDR3 loop spans 15 amino acids. The CDR3, as DNA: TGTGCCAGCAGCTTACAGGGGTCCTCCTCCTACGAGCAGTACTTC. Residues: CASSLQGSSSYEQYF.

The chain recombines TRBV15 with TRBJ2-2; no clear D. The CDR3 runs to 14 residues. CDR1 is LNHNV, CDR2 YYDKDF, per germline (reference sequence). V lost 1 base, J lost 3 bases, and 6 bases lay in between. DNA for the CDR3: TGTGCCACCAGCAGAGGGTCGGACACCGGGGAGCTGTTTTTT. Protein: CATSRGSDTGELFF. The complete variable domain, with remaining parts taken from reference TRBV15 and TRBJ2-2, reads DAMVIQNPRYQVTQFGKPVTLSCSQTLNHNVMYWYQQKSSQAPKLLFHYYDKDFNNEADTPDNFQSRRPNTSFCFLDIRSPGLGDTAMYLCATSRGSDTGELFFGEGSRLTVL.

This clone came up a few times. The gene calls are TRBV6-4 and TRBJ2-2; D possibly corresponds to TRBD1 (6 bases). This CDR3 contains 16 residues. Germline V gives CDR1 MRHNA, CDR2 SNTAGT. V was shortened by 6 bases and J by 5 bases, with 19 bases between the two germline ends. CDR3 loop: CASSPTADSSTGELFF. The CDR3 DNA reads as TGTGCCAGCAGCCCTACCGCGGACAGTTCTACCGGGGAGCTGTTTTTT.

The CDR3 loop reads CASSQNGRGGPHEQFF. The DNA for the CDR3 is TGCGCCAGCAGCCAAAACGGACGGGGGGGGCCCCATGAGCAGTTCTTC. The J gene is TRBJ2-1, the V gene TRBV4-3; TRBD2 aligns across 8 bases. Trimming at V came to 2 bases and at J to 8 bases, leaving 11 bases not matched to a gene. From germline, CDR1 is LGHNA and CDR2 YSLEER. The CDR3 has 16 amino acids.

The V gene is TRBV7-9, the J gene TRBJ2-2; no clear D. V lost 0 bases and J 6 bases, leaving 14 bases between the germline ends. This CDR3 is 16 amino acids long. Germline values: CDR1 SEHNR, CDR2 FQNEAQ (reference sequence). The CDR3 region is CASSLASKRPPGELFF. The CDR3 DNA sequence: TGTGCCAGCAGCTTAGCATCAAAGAGGCCCCCCGGGGAGCTGTTTTTT.

The V gene is TRBV2, the J gene TRBJ2-7; 7 nucleotides align to TRBD1. Germline V lookup: CDR1 SNHLY, CDR2 FYNNEI. V shed 0 bases, J shed 7 bases, and the junction held 3 bases outside the gene matches. The CDR3 has 13 amino acids. The CDR3 loop reads CASSEAGGREQYF. The CDR3 DNA reads TGTGCCAGCAGTGAAGCAGGGGGCAGAGAGCAGTACTTC.

The chain uses TRBV30 and TRBJ2-7; perhaps TRBD1 as D (6 bases). Between the trimmed V and J ends, which lost 4 bases and 3 bases, there was a span of 13 bases. The CDR3 loop spans 13 amino acids. Germline CDR1 GTSNPN, CDR2 SVGIG (reference sequence). In DNA, the CDR3 is TGTGCCTGGATCCAACAGGGAAACTACGAGCAGTACTTC. It codes for CAWIQQGNYEQYF.

The V call is TRBV2, the J call TRBJ2-1; D is unclear. Germline V gene lookup returns CDR1 SNHLY and CDR2 FYNNEI. Trimming took 4 bases from V and 5 from J, leaving 9 bases between them. The CDR3 has 13 residues. The CDR3 region is CASSVLLDNEQFF. As DNA, the CDR3 is TGTGCCAGCAGTGTTTTACTGGACAATGAGCAGTTCTTC. The full variable domain, in which reference TRBV2 and TRBJ2-1 provide the parts outside the CDR3, is EPEVTQTPSHQVTQMGQEVILRCVPISNHLYFYWYRQILGQKVEFLVSFYNNEISEKSEIFDDQFSVERPDGSNFTLKIRSTKLEDSAMYFCASSVLLDNEQFFGPGTRLTVL.

V gene TRBV29-1 combines with J gene TRBJ2-1; the D is unclear. This CDR3 region has 15 residues. Germline V CDR1 and CDR2: SQVTM, ANQGSEA. Trimming left V 4 bases short and J 0 bases short, with 13 bases between. CDR3 sequence (DNA): TGCAGCGTTGTGCGTCGCTTGAGCTCCTACAATGAGCAGTTCTTC. This sequence encodes CSVVRRLSSYNEQFF.

V gene TRBV12-2 combines with J gene TRBJ2-2; the table's TRBD1 call for D was not verified on the DNA. TRBV12-2 is a known pseudogene. CDR3 length: 17 residues. CDR3 amino acids: CASRSKPLQGTTGELFF. The CDR3 DNA reads TGTGCAAGTCGCTCGAAACCATTGCAGGGAACCACCGGGGAGCTGTTTTTT.

The chain carries TRBV6-1 and TRBJ2-1; 7 nucleotides align to TRBD1. Trimming removed 8 bases from V and 3 bases from J; junction bases left unmatched: 7. The V gene's germline CDR1 is MNHNS and CDR2 SASEGT. This CDR3 contains 14 residues. In DNA form, the CDR3 reads TGTGCCAGCGCCACGACAGGGTACTACAATGAGCAGTTCTTC. This codes for CASATTGYYNEQFF.

The rearrangement joins TRBV19 to TRBJ1-3; 10 bases align to TRBD1. The germline gives CDR1 LNHDA, CDR2 SQIVND (reference sequence). This CDR3 has 17 amino acids. The junction had 8 bases not matched to a gene; V was cut back by 6 bases and J by 0 bases. The DNA for the CDR3 is TGTGCCAGTAGCCAGAGACAGGGGGCCTTCTCTGGAAACACCATATATTTT. Its protein is CASSQRQGAFSGNTIYF.

The chain joins TRBV10-3 to TRBJ2-7, with D possibly TRBD2 on 6 matching bases. The V gene's germline CDR1 is ENHRY and CDR2 SYGVKD. The CDR3 runs to 13 residues. Trimming shortened V by 3 bases and J by 6 bases, and 12 bases separated the two germline ends. DNA for the CDR3: TGTGCCATCAGTGAATTGGGGGAGGCCGAGCAGTACTTC. Its protein product is CAISELGEAEQYF.

The chain uses TRBV5-6 and TRBJ2-7; the match to TRBD2 covers 15 bases. This CDR3 is built from 16 residues. CDR1 and CDR2 from the germline V gene are SGHDT and YYEEEE. V shed 3 bases, J shed 4 bases, and the junction held 5 bases outside the gene matches. The DNA for the CDR3 is TGTGCCAGCAGCTCTCTCGGACTAGCGGGAGGGTACGAGCAGTACTTC. This translates into CASSSLGLAGGYEQYF.